This note documents a single T cell receptor beta chain sequence. Its target is not known. V was trimmed by 4 bases and J by 5 bases, leaving 17 bases between them. The CDR3 contains 15 residues. The germline gives CDR1 LGHNA, CDR2 YNFKEQ. These data are taken from a study of blood T cells in healthy people across ages. A sample-barcoded 5' primer and a J-beta primer mix were used in a second PCR of roughly 7 to 11 cycles. TCRdb called the 5' RACE reads again in MiXCR, with one record for every CDR3 protein. The sample lists 1.2 million to 1.5 million distinct CDR3 sequences, approximately 59% occurring once. Study observations and caveats: Unsorted PBMCs prevented conclusive naive versus antigen-experienced comparison.

Input material: blood. The receptor was isolated from a man between 18 and 29 years old in good health. This chain connects TRBV4-2 to TRBJ1-1; perhaps TRBD1 as D (5 bases). The CDR3 reads CASSLEAAGRTEAFF. The CDR3, as DNA: TGTGCCAGCAGCCTAGAGGCGGCAGGGCGGACTGAAGCTTTCTTT.